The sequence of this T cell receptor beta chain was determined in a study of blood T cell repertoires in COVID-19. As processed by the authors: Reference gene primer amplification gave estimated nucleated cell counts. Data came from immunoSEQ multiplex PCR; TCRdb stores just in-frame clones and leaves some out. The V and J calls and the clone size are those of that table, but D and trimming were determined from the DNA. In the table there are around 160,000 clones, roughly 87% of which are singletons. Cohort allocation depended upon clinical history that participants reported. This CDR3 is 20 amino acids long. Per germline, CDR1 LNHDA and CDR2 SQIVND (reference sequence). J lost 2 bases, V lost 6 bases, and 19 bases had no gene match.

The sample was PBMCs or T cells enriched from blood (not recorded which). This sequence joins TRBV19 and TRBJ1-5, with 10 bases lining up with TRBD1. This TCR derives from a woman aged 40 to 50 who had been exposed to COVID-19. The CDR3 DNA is TGTGCCAGTAGCGATCCATACCGGGACAGGGGTAGTATGGGCAATCAGCCCCAGCATTTT. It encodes CASSDPYRDRGSMGNQPQHF.